This T cell receptor beta chain originates from a study of identical twins. TCRdb processed the 5' RACE reads anew with MiXCR; each CDR3 protein has one entry. The sample contains around 500,000 distinct CDR3 sequences, 14% of which appear only once. V lost 3 bases to trimming and J lost 2 bases, with 13 bases between them. The germline V gene has CDR1 MDHEN and CDR2 SYDVKM. CDR3 length: 15 amino acids. These data also formed part of another study, on yellow fever vaccine responses in identical twins. That report adds: After vaccination, twins' T cell response reportedly seemed partly convergent, partly personalized.

This sequence originates from a young woman in good health. This rearrangement joins TRBV28 to TRBJ2-5, with D possibly TRBD1 on 6 matching bases. Sequences were obtained from CD4+ T cells sorted from blood. In DNA form, the CDR3 reads TGTGCCAGCAGTTTGCCAGGACAGAATCAAGAGACCCAGTACTTC. This codes for CASSLPGQNQETQYF.